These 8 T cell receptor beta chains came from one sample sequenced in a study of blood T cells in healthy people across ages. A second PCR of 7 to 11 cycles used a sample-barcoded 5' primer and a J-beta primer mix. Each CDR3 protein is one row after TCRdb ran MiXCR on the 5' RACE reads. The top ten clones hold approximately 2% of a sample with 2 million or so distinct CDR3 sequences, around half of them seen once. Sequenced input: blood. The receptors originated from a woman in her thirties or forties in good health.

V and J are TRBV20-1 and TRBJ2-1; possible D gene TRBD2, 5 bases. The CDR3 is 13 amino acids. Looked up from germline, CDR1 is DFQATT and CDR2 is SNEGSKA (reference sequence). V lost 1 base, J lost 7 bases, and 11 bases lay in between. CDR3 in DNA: TGCAGTGCTAGAGTGTCCGGGAAGAATGAGCAGTTCTTC. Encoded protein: CSARVSGKNEQFF.

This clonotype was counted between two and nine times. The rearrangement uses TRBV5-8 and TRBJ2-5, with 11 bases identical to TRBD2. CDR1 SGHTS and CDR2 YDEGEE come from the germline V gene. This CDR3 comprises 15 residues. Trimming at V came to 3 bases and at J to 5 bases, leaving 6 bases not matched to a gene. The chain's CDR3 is CASSSYRLAGETQYF. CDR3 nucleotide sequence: TGTGCCAGCAGCTCCTACAGACTAGCGGGGGAGACCCAGTACTTC.

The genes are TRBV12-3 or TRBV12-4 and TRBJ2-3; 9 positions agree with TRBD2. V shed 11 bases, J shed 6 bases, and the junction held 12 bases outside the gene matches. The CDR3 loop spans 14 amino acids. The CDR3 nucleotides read TGTGCCGGGGCCTCCCCCACTAGCGGGGATACGCAGTATTTT. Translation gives CAGASPTSGDTQYF.

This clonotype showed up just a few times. The chain's CDR3 is CATSDGDRASSYEQYF. The CDR3 coding sequence is TGTGCCACCAGTGATGGGGACAGGGCAAGCTCCTACGAGCAGTACTTC. This chain uses TRBV24-1 with TRBJ2-7; the match to TRBD1 covers 9 bases. Germline CDR1 KGHDR, CDR2 SFDVKD. V lost 3 bases to trimming and J lost 0 bases; unmatched junction nucleotides: 5. The CDR3 has 16 amino acids.

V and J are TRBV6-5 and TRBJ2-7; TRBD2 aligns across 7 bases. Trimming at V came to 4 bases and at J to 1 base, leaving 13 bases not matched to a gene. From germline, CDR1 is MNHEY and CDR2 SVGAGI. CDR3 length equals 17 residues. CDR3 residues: CASSSDPRAGSSYEQYF. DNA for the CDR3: TGTGCCAGCAGTTCTGATCCCCGAGCGGGGTCATCCTACGAGCAGTACTTC.

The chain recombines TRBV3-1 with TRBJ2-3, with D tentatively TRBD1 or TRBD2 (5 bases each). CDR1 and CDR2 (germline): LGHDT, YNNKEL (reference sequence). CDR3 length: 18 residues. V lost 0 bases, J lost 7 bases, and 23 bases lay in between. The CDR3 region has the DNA TGTGCCAGCAGCCAAGATATAGGGGACGGGGAATTGGTTAATACGCAGTATTTT. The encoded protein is CASSQDIGDGELVNTQYF.

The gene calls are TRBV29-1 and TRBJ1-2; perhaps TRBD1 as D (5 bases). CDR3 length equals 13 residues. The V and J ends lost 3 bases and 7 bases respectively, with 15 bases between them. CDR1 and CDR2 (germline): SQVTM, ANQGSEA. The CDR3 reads CSVEGWDFGGYTF. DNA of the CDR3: TGCAGCGTTGAGGGGTGGGACTTCGGTGGCTACACCTTC.

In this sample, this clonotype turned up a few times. The CDR3 sequence: CSARRLAVDNEQFF. The DNA of the CDR3 is TGCAGTGCTAGGAGGCTAGCGGTTGACAATGAGCAGTTCTTC. This sequence joins TRBV20-1 and TRBJ2-1; the match to TRBD2 covers 7 bases. Germline V CDR1 and CDR2: DFQATT, SNEGSKA (reference sequence). The CDR3 runs 14 residues. Trimming cost V 3 bases and J 5 bases; bases outside gene matches: 7.